The source of this T cell receptor (beta chain) is a study of control samples from healthy donors and cancer patients. The protocol was immunoSEQ multiplex PCR, while the TCRdb copy is restricted to in-frame clones and leaves out a portion. The profile shows about 38,000 clones, around 80% of them singletons. V was pared by 0 bases and J by 5 bases, with 6 bases between. Germline CDR1 reads SGHNT; CDR2 reads YYREEE (reference sequence). The CDR3 has 13 amino acids. This TCR came from a woman aged 55-69 years with lung cancer. The V and J genes are TRBV5-4 and TRBJ2-4; D could derive from TRBD1 or TRBD2 (5 bases each). Sequencing was carried out using PBMCs. DNA of the CDR3: TGTGCCAGCAGCTTGGGAGGGGAAAACATTCAGTACTTC. The encoded protein is CASSLGGENIQYF. The full variable domain, in which reference TRBV5-4 and TRBJ2-4 provide the parts outside the CDR3, is ETGVTQSPTHLIKTRGQQVTLRCSSQSGHNTVSWYQQALGQGPQFIFQYYREEENGRGNFPPRFSGLQFPNYSSELNVNALELDDSALYLCASSLGGENIQYFGAGTRLSVL.